Following are 15 T cell receptor beta chains from one sample sequenced in a study of T cell changes during pregnancy in multiple sclerosis (dated by TCRdb to about 2019). The receptor library was made with the immunoSEQ multiplex PCR assay. Sourced from immuneACCESS, this table was stored by TCRdb with only in-frame sequences that have V and J called. A share of the clones is absent; for the studies checked, an unresolved V gene accounts for under half, and the remainder has no known explanation. The sample includes around 51,000 clones, with 93% observed a single time. About 1.9% of the sample comes from the top ten. The sample consisted of peripheral blood, taken in the second trimester of pregnancy. These receptors were collected from a female donor with multiple sclerosis, enrolled in a pregnancy study.

This chain connects TRBV4-3 to TRBJ2-5, with 11 bases that match TRBD2. This CDR3 has 15 residues. Germline V gene sequence: CDR1 LGHNA, CDR2 YSLEER. V trimming: 4 bases; J trimming: 4 bases; junction bases outside the gene matches: 5. The CDR3 DNA reads TGCGCCAGCAGCCGAATTAGCGGGAGGGTAGAGACCCAGTACTTC. Translation gives CASSRISGRVETQYF.

The rearrangement uses TRBV6-6 and TRBJ1-1, with D maybe TRBD1 (5 bases). The germline V gene encodes CDR1 MNHNY and CDR2 SVGAGI (reference sequence). This CDR3 is built from 14 residues. With 0 bases removed from V and 5 bases from J, the gap between germline ends came to 10 bases. CDR3 in DNA: TGTGCCAGCAGTTACTCGCAGGGTCAGACTGAAGCTTTCTTT. Protein: CASSYSQGQTEAFF.

This chain joins TRBV19 and TRBJ2-2, with 10 nucleotides matching TRBD1. The CDR3 consists of 15 residues. J was trimmed by 7 bases and V by 5 bases; bases with no gene match: 7. The V gene's germline CDR1 is LNHDA and CDR2 SQIVND (reference sequence). CDR3 protein: CASSLTGGWGGELFF. In nucleotides, the CDR3 is TGTGCCAGTAGTTTGACAGGGGGCTGGGGCGGGGAGCTGTTTTTT.

The chain employs TRBV27 and TRBJ1-2, with a possible D match to TRBD1 (5 bases). The germline gives CDR1 MNHEY, CDR2 SMNVEV (reference sequence). V gave up 6 bases and J gave up 4 bases, with 12 bases separating them. The CDR3 runs to 13 residues. The DNA for the CDR3 is TGTGCCAGCAGCCGCGGGACGGCCTATGGCTACACCTTC. Amino acids: CASSRGTAYGYTF.

The chain uses TRBV9 and TRBJ2-7, with 9 positions matching TRBD2. J was trimmed by 3 bases and V by 0 bases; bases with no gene match: 7. Germline V gives CDR1 SGDLS, CDR2 YYNGEE. The CDR3 contains 16 residues. CDR3 loop: CASSVEPTSGYYEQYF. CDR3 DNA sequence: TGTGCCAGCAGCGTAGAACCCACTAGCGGGTACTACGAGCAGTACTTC. The variable domain in full, completed from reference TRBV9 and TRBJ2-7, reads DSGVTQTPKHLITATGQRVTLRCSPRSGDLSVYWYQQSLDQGLQFLIQYYNGEERAKGNILERFSAQQFPDLHSELNLSSLELGDSALYFCASSVEPTSGYYEQYFGPGTRLTVT.

This clone was observed a few times. The V gene is TRBV2, the J gene TRBJ1-5; the match to TRBD1 covers 7 bases. The length of the CDR3 is 18 residues. Germline loops: CDR1 SNHLY, CDR2 FYNNEI. V gave up 6 bases and J gave up 1 base; unmatched junction bases: 15. CDR3: CASSPGTVTRSSNQPQHF. CDR3 nucleotides: TGTGCCAGCAGCCCCGGGACAGTAACCCGATCCAGCAATCAGCCCCAGCATTTT.

The J gene is TRBJ2-3, the V gene TRBV21-1; the table's D call, TRBD1, was not checked against the DNA. TRBV21-1 is described as a pseudogene. CDR3 length: 19 amino acids. In nucleotides, the CDR3 is TGTGCCAGCAGCAAAGTCAAGTACAGGGCCCGATCTAGCACAGATACGCAGTATTTT. Its protein product is CASSKVKYRARSSTDTQYF.

This chain joins TRBV11-2 and TRBJ2-7, with a weak D call TRBD1 (5 bases). The CDR3 extends over 14 amino acids. V was cut by 1 base and J by 5 bases, with 12 bases left in between. CDR1 and CDR2 (germline): SGHAT, FQNNGV. CDR3: CASSLGRASHEQYF. In DNA, the CDR3 is TGTGCCAGCAGCTTAGGCAGGGCCAGCCACGAGCAGTACTTC.

The J gene is TRBJ2-3, the V gene TRBV4-3; 9 bases fit TRBD2. The ends lost 4 bases at V and 4 bases at J; junction bases unmatched: 9. The CDR3 has 16 residues. In germline, CDR1 is LGHNA, CDR2 YSLEER. The CDR3 sequence: CASSPKEVAGADTQYF. CDR3 coding DNA: TGCGCCAGCAGCCCAAAGGAGGTAGCGGGAGCAGATACGCAGTATTTT.

Of note for this clone: Different DNA sequences within this sample yield the same CDR3. This chain links TRBV5-4 with TRBJ2-5; TRBD1 aligns across 10 bases. The germline gives CDR1 SGHNT, CDR2 YYREEE (reference sequence). The CDR3 totals 18 residues. The V and J ends lost 2 bases and 4 bases, in that order; junction bases with no gene match: 14. As DNA, the CDR3 is TGTGCCAGCAGCTTAGCCTTGCCAAGGACAGGGGGGCGAGAGACCCAGTACTTC. Protein product: CASSLALPRTGGRETQYF.

In this sample, this clone turned up once. V and J are TRBV5-4 and TRBJ2-5, with 14 bases that match TRBD2. The CDR3 runs to 18 residues. With 4 bases clipped from V and 2 bases from J, the junction kept 10 bases outside the gene matches. Germline V gene sequence: CDR1 SGHNT, CDR2 YYREEE (reference sequence). CDR3 sequence reads: CASSQGLAGVRRQETQYF. DNA for the CDR3: TGTGCCAGCAGCCAGGGACTAGCGGGAGTAAGGAGGCAAGAGACCCAGTACTTC.

The chain employs TRBV19 and TRBJ2-2; no reliable D call. This CDR3 region has 14 residues. Germline lookup yields CDR1 LNHDA and CDR2 SQIVND (reference sequence). Trimming left V 6 bases short and J 4 bases short, with 12 bases between. CDR3 DNA sequence: TGTGCCAGTAGGCGAGTTCGCCCCACCGGGGAGCTGTTTTTT. Translated, it gives CASRRVRPTGELFF.

The rearrangement joins TRBV27 to TRBJ2-5, with 7 bases matching TRBD2. Germline values: CDR1 MNHEY, CDR2 SMNVEV (reference sequence). This CDR3 has 17 residues. With 6 bases clipped from V and 5 bases from J, the junction kept 18 bases outside the gene matches. CDR3 region: CASSSYAGLGPGETQYF. The CDR3, as DNA: TGTGCCAGCAGCTCCTACGCCGGACTAGGCCCGGGGGAGACCCAGTACTTC.

A single count supports this clone. The rearrangement uses TRBV5-4 and TRBJ2-3; 10 bases line up with TRBD1. V trimming: 5 bases; J trimming: 4 bases; junction bases outside the gene matches: 7. Looked up from germline, CDR1 is SGHNT and CDR2 is YYREEE (reference sequence). CDR3 size: 15 residues. The CDR3 DNA is TGTGCCAGCAGGTATAGGGACAGGGGCGCAGATACGCAGTATTTT. Residues: CASRYRDRGADTQYF.

The J gene is TRBJ2-3, the V gene TRBV5-4, with TRBD2 matching 9 bases. Germline V gene lookup returns CDR1 SGHNT and CDR2 YYREEE (reference sequence). The ends lost 4 bases at V and 4 bases at J; junction bases unmatched: 10. This CDR3 is built from 16 residues. The CDR3 nucleotides read TGTGCCAGCAGCATGCTAGCGGGAACTCCCGCAGATACGCAGTATTTT. Translation: CASSMLAGTPADTQYF.